The present T cell receptor (beta chain) was sequenced within a study of identical twins. Findings and limits, study-wide: Out-of-frame TCR alpha sharing in monozygotic twins exceeded recombination model predictions. Excess sharing by twins proved weaker in beta out-of-frame sequences.

Trimming removed 5 bases from V and 4 bases from J; junction bases left unmatched: 6. Per germline, CDR1 SQVTM and CDR2 ANQGSEA. This CDR3 contains 15 residues. This clonotype has only a few counts. The antigen is unknown. TCRdb re-called the 5' RACE reads through MiXCR, storing one row per CDR3 protein. The sample includes hundreds of thousands of distinct CDR3 sequences, about 12% of them seen just once. This same sample was also part of a study on yellow fever vaccine responses in identical twins.

Material: PBMCs. The receptor was derived from a woman between 18 and 29 years old in good health. This chain joins TRBV29-1 and TRBJ2-3; 13 nucleotides line up with TRBD2. CDR3 in DNA: TGCAGCGTTCGGACTAGCGGGGGTGGCGCAGATACGCAGTATTTT. Amino acids: CSVRTSGGGADTQYF.